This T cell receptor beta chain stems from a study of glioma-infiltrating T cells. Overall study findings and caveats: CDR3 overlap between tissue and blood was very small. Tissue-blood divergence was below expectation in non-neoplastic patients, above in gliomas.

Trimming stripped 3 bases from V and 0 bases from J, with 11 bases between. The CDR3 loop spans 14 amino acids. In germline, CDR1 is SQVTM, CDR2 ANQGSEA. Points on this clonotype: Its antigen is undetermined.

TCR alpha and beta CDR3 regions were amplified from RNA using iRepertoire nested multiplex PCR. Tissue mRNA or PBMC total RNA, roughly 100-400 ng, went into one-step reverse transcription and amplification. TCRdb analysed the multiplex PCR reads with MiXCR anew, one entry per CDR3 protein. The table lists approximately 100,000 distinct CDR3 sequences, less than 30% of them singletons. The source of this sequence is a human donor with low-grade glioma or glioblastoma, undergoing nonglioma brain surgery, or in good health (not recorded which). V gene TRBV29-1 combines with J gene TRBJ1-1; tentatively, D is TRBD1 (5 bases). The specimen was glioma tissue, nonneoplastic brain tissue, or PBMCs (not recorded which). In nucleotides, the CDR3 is TGCAGCGTTGAGGGGGAGGGCATGAACACTGAAGCTTTCTTT. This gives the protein CSVEGEGMNTEAFF.